This record concerns one T cell receptor (beta chain) sequence. This clone's antigen is unknown. No clone much larger than this one lies a single base away; base qualities are absent. This sample was included in a study of PD-1 blockade in classical Hodgkin lymphoma (dated by TCRdb to 2018 to 2020). At the level of the whole study: Nivolumab dosing was 3 mg/kg intravenously every 2 weeks, continuing until either disease progression or unacceptable toxicity. A peripheral blood immune signature of response to PD-1 blockade in classical Hodgkin lymphoma was defined using TCR beta sequencing and CyTOF.

The Qiagen DNeasy kit was used to extract genomic DNA both from unsorted PBMCs and from the negatively selected CD4+ and CD8+ fractions. TCR beta CDR3 regions were amplified by immunoSEQ multiplex PCR using primers annealing to V and J segments. A synthetic immune receptor repertoire was used to minimize amplification bias, and any remaining bias was removed computationally after sequencing. On the authors' methods: Custom Python scripts were used to quantify repertoire diversity as the Shannon entropy index. Unsorted, CD4+ and CD8+ repertoires were analyzed separately, except in combined analyses where CD4+ and CD8+ sequences were merged in silico. A clone counted as expanded when the clone's frequency after treatment rose at least 2-fold relative to C1D1, and clones undetected at baseline were given a pseudocount of 0.5. Singleton clones were defined as clones with 0 or 1 copy at C1D1, and non-singleton clones were defined as clones with 2 or more copies. Clones expanded in unsorted samples were assigned a CD4+, CD8+ or unknown annotation through matching of protein sequences in sorted samples from the same patient. Diversity changes from C1D1 to C4D1 were tested in paired samples using Wilcoxon tests. The table was pulled from immuneACCESS by TCRdb, which kept in-frame rearrangements only. Such tables lose some clones; where checked, under half of the loss comes from unresolved V genes, and the rest has no known cause. The V and J calls and clone size are taken from that table; D and trimming were inferred from the DNA. Recorded for this sample are nearly 60,000 clones; approximately 89% of them occurred a single time. The ten largest clonotypes hold over 9.5% of the sample.

Overall study results and their limits: Lower diversity was observed in patients in whom nivolumab was started less than 1 year after ASCT, and these patients were excluded from later analyses so that confounding by immune reconstitution would be avoided. The study covered only a single clinical trial cohort, and the causes of the repertoire differences, possibly disease activity or prior therapy, were still not defined. Newly diagnosed patients were reported to have lower baseline TCR diversity than healthy donors, and relapsed/refractory patients were reported to have lower baseline TCR diversity still. CD4+ but not CD8+ TCR diversity rose significantly by C4D1 (p=0.0027 vs p=0.16), most apparent in complete responders (p=0.02). Among trial patients, those achieving complete response had baseline diversity similar to that of newly diagnosed patients, while diversity was significantly lower in partial responders and progressors.

Read against the paper, the sample's time point label means: cycle 2 day 1 (C2D1) of nivolumab. All trial patients had relapsed after autologous stem cell transplantation, with cohorts A, B and C differing in prior brentuximab vedotin exposure. A total of under 70 patients with relapsed/refractory classical Hodgkin lymphoma made up the trial cohort, and each patient's best overall response was complete response, partial response or progressive disease. Trial patients were treated with single-agent nivolumab in the multi-cohort phase II CheckMate 205 trial. An independent review committee assessed best overall response by applying the 2007 International Working Group response criteria. Trial PBMCs were collected immediately before nivolumab initiation (C1D1) and during therapy at cycle 2 day 1 and cycle 4 day 1. Peripheral blood was collected in 8 mL Vacutainer Cell Preparation Tubes, from which PBMCs were isolated by centrifugation and then cryopreserved.

The CDR3 runs 15 amino acids, cysteine and phenylalanine included. The sequence is cut down to CDR3 DNA, 45 bases in frame from base 1. V ends up 1 base short and J 0 bases short, with an unmatched junction base count of 0. As encoded in the germline V gene (reference sequence), CDR1 is PRHDT while CDR2 is FYEKMQ. Rearrangement joined TRBV13 to TRBJ2-7; the central 10 bases match TRBD2. The sequences come from peripheral blood mononuclear cells (PBMCs), collected before the second cycle of nivolumab. This TCR was recovered from a human donor with classical Hodgkin lymphoma. The CDR3 reads CASSLVAGGSYEQYF. The DNA reads as follows: TGTGCCAGCAGCTTAGTAGCGGGGGGCTCCTACGAGCAGTACTTC.